This entry lists 8 T cell receptor beta chains sequenced from one sample in a study of blood T cells in healthy people across ages. Alongside a J-beta primer mix, a sample-barcoded 5' primer served in a second PCR lasting about 6 to 12 cycles. TCRdb reanalysed the 5' RACE reads using MiXCR and keeps one entry per CDR3 protein. The sample records 550,000 to 650,000 distinct CDR3 sequences, roughly 31% being singletons. The specimen sequenced was blood. The receptors originated from a woman of 80 years or more in good health.

This clonotype was seen ten or more times. The rearrangement uses TRBV28 and TRBJ2-7; TRBD1 agrees at 8 bases. This CDR3 contains 14 residues. V dropped 3 bases and J dropped 3; count of bases not matched to a gene: 4. The germline gives CDR1 MDHEN, CDR2 SYDVKM. CDR3 loop: CASSFRGQGYEQYF. In DNA form, the CDR3 reads TGTGCCAGCAGTTTTAGAGGACAGGGCTACGAGCAGTACTTC.

This clonotype was seen at least ten times. The chain links TRBV5-4 to TRBJ2-6, with TRBD1 matching over 12 bases. There are 21 residues in the CDR3. Germline V lookup: CDR1 SGHNT, CDR2 YYREEE (reference sequence). V was clipped by 5 bases and J by 2 bases; unmatched bases: 17. The DNA of the CDR3 is TGTGCCAGCAGGCACAGAGGTTGGACCGGGACAGGGGGCGCTGGGGCCAACGTCCTGACTTTC. Protein sequence: CASRHRGWTGTGGAGANVLTF.

The V and J genes are TRBV20-1 and TRBJ1-4; 12 nucleotides align to TRBD1. V dropped 3 bases and J dropped 8; count of bases not matched to a gene: 7. The germline V gene has CDR1 DFQATT and CDR2 SNEGSKA (reference sequence). This CDR3 is 15 amino acids long. CDR3 amino acids: CSARPGTGGGEKLFF. The CDR3 nucleotides read TGCAGTGCTAGGCCCGGGACAGGGGGCGGCGAAAAACTGTTTTTT.

This clonotype was detected ten times or more. The chain carries TRBV6-5 and TRBJ2-1; TRBD2 matches at 11 bases. The CDR3 contains 17 residues. J gave up 6 bases and V 0 bases, and 7 bases lay outside the gene matches. The V gene's germline CDR1 is MNHEY and CDR2 SVGAGI. CDR3 in amino acids: CASSYSSLTSGSNEQFF. The CDR3 region has the DNA TGTGCCAGCAGTTACTCCTCACTAACTAGCGGGAGCAATGAGCAGTTCTTC.

Details on this clonotype: This may be a read error: a much more frequent sequence differs by one nucleotide. This sequence joins TRBV25-1 and TRBJ2-3, with D perhaps TRBD2 (7 bases). This CDR3 contains 15 residues. Trimming cost V 4 bases and J 5 bases, with 16 bases left between them. CDR1 and CDR2 (germline): MGHDK, SYGVNS. Here the CDR3 reads CASSAGGARGDTQYF. In DNA form, the CDR3 reads TGTGCCAGCAGTGCTGGGGGGGCGCGTGGAGATACGCAGTATTTT.

This clonotype was seen a single time. The CDR3 sequence: CASRYTGWQETQYF. The CDR3 DNA is TGTGCCAGCAGGTATACAGGGTGGCAAGAGACCCAGTACTTC. The J gene is TRBJ2-5, the V gene TRBV6-2 or TRBV6-3, with TRBD1 as a possible D gene (6 bases). The CDR3 has 14 amino acids. V was trimmed by 6 bases and J by 2 bases, leaving 13 bases between them. Germline lookup yields CDR1 MNHEY and CDR2 SVGEGT.

This clonotype was counted ten times or more. V and J are TRBV30 and TRBJ2-3; possible D gene TRBD1, 6 bases. CDR1 is GTSNPN and CDR2 is SVGIG in the germline V gene (reference sequence). V shed 0 bases and J shed 8 bases, with 15 bases lying between them. This CDR3 is 14 amino acids long. The CDR3 sequence is CAWSVLGAAATQYF. As DNA, the CDR3 is TGTGCCTGGAGTGTGTTGGGGGCCGCGGCTACGCAGTATTTT.

The chain carries TRBV6-2 or TRBV6-3 and TRBJ2-1, with a possible D match to TRBD2 (5 bases). CDR3 length equals 15 residues. The germline V gene encodes CDR1 MNHEY and CDR2 SVGEGT. The V end lost 2 bases, the J end lost 0 bases, and 8 bases lay between the germline ends. The CDR3 coding sequence is TGTGCCAGCAGTTACAAACGGGACTCCTACAATGAGCAGTTCTTC. Its translation: CASSYKRDSYNEQFF.